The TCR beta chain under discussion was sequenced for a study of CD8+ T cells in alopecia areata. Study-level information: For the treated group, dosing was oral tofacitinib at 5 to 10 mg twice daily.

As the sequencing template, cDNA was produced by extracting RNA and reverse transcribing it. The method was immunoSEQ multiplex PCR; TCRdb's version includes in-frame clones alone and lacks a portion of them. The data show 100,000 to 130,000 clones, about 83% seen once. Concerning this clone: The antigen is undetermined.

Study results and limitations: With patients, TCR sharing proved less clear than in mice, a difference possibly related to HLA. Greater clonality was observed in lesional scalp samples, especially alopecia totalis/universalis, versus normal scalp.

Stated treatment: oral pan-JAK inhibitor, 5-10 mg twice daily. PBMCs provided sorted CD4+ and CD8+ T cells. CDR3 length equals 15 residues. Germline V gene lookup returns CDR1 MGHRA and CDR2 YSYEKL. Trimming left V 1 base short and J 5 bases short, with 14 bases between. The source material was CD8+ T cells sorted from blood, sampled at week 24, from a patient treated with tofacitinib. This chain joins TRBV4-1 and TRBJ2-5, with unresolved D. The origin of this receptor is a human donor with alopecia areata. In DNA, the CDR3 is TGCGCCAGCAGCCAAGTGGTGTTAGCCTACGAGACCCAGTACTTC. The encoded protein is CASSQVVLAYETQYF.